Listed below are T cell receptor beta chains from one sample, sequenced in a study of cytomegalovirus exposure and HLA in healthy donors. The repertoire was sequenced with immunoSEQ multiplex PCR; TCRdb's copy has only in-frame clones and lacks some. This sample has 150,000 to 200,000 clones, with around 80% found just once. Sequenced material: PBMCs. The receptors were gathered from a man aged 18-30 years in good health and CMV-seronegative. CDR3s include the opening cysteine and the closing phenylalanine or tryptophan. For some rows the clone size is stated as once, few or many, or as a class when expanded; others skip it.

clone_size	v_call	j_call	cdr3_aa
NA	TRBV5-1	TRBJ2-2	CASSSGTGPTGELFF
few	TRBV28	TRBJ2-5	CASSLLSGTVYQETQYF
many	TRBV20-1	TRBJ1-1	CSASRDTEAFF
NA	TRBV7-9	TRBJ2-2	CASSSSGYTGELFF
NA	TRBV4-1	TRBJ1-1	CASSQESGTHTEAFF
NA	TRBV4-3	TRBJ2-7	CASSQAQPGQVSYEQYF
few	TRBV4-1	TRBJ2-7	CASSTFGTGGAGYEQYF
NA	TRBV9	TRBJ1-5	CASSPGPRESNQPQHF
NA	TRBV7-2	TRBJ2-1	CASSPRTGRHHEQFF
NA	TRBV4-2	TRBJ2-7	CASSPERDYDYEQYF
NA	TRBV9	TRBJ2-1	CASSARGGSGGAPEQFF
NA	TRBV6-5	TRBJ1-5	CAISPGQGFNQPQHF
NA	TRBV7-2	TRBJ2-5	CASSGGLGTSGQETQYF
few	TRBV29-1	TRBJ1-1	CSVPPGTGFEAFF
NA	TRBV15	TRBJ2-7	CATSRLVTGYEQYF
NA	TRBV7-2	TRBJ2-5	CASSPDRGETQYF
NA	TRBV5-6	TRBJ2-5	CASSPGGPQETQYF
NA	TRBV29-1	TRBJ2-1	CSVGSGPREQFF
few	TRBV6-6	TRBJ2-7	CASSYPGRAGSYEQYF
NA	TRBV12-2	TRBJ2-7	CASLLDGTANEQYF
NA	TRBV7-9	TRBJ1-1	CASSYRNTEAFF
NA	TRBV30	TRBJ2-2	CAWSVLGGELFF
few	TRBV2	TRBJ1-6	CASRKLQGQGSPLHF
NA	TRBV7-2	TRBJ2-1	CASIPSGTSGSSEQFF
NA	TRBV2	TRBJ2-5	CASSEDLPSGGTQYF
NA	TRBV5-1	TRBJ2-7	CASSLRLAGDYRYEQYF
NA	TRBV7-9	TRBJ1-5	CASSTQGQPQHF
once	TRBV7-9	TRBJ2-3	CASRNWASGGVEADTQYF
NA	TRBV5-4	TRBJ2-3	CASSWGLTSGGRTDTQYF
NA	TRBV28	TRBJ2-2	CASSFWTSVTGELFF
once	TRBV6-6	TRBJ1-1	CASSEIRDTPEAFF
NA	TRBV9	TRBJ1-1	CASSVGGYTEAFF
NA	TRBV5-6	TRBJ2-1	CASSSRRGSPYYNEQFF
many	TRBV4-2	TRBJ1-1	CASSQQTGPNTEAFF
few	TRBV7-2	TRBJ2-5	CASSFTGTQETQYF
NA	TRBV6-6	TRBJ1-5	CASSDRGNSNQPQHF
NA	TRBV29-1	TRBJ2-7	CSVWSGTGNEQYF
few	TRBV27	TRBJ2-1	CASSLPGLAGGRYNEQFF
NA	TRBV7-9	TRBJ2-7	CASSSRGHATDEQYF
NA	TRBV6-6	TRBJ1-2	CASSYSRGIDYGYTF
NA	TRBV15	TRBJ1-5	CATSRGNKPTQPQHF
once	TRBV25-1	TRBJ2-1	CAGSAIAGGFRGEQFF
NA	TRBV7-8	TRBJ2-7	CASSRGLNYYEQYF
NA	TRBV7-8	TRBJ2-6	CASSEKKNREGGANVLTF
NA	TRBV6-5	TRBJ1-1	CASSYGTEAFF
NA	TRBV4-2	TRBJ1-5	CASSQDFGGYDQPQHF
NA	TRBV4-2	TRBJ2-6	CASSQDISTGGISGANVLTF
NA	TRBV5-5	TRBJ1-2	CASSHRGQDYGYTF
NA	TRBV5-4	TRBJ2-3	CASSLPKTSGSGDTQYF
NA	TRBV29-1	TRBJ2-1	CSIGQTVGNEQFF
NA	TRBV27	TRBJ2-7	CASSPRTGEGEQHF
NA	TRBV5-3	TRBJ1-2	CARSLRGPGTGGLGDHGYTF
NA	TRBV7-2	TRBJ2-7	CASSLAGRQAGWNEQYF